Below, 21 T cell receptor beta chains from the same sample are listed, as sequenced in a study of beta chain features in type 1 diabetes. Study-wide findings and caveats: A moderate, significant TCRB CDR3 shortening appeared in type 1 diabetes across four CD4+ subsets.

Their recognized antigens are unknown. The entirety of the isolated RNA underwent reverse transcription, so expressed TCRB transcripts were sequenced. Clones were sequenced by immunoSEQ multiplex PCR, and TCRdb holds only the in-frame ones, with some missing. The repertoire consists of 600,000 to 700,000 clones, with 9.5% to 15% occurring once and the leading ten covering roughly 0.12%. Sequenced sample: naive CD4+ T cells from blood. All receptors derive from a man between 25 and 39 years old with type 1 diabetes.

The chain employs TRBV7-9 and TRBJ1-5; unclear D gene. V lost 0 bases and J 3 bases, leaving 15 bases between the germline ends. The germline V gene has CDR1 SEHNR and CDR2 FQNEAQ (reference sequence). The CDR3 is 17 amino acids. CDR3 residues: CASSLAVMRQNNQPQHF. The DNA for the CDR3 is TGTGCCAGCAGCTTAGCTGTAATGAGGCAGAACAATCAGCCCCAGCATTTT.

V and J are TRBV27 and TRBJ2-7; D call uncertain. This CDR3 comprises 14 residues. The germline CDR1 and CDR2 sequences are MNHEY and SMNVEV (reference sequence). Trimming took 5 bases from V and 7 from J, leaving 18 bases between them. CDR3 DNA: TGTGCCAGCAGTCTAACCCTATTACTTGGGGAGCAGTACTTC. Amino acid sequence: CASSLTLLLGEQYF.

This clone was counted at least ten times. The chain recombines TRBV21-1 with TRBJ2-3; the tabulated D call, TRBD1, remains unverified against the DNA. TRBV21-1 is labeled a pseudogene. The CDR3 contains 12 residues. CDR3 nucleotide sequence: TGTGCCAGCAGCAAAGAGGGGGATACGCAGTATTTT. Protein: CASSKEGDTQYF.

CDR3 sequence (DNA): TGTGCCATCAGTGAGTCGGGAGGGGAATGGGCCTACGAGCAGTACTTC. This gives the protein CAISESGGEWAYEQYF. The V and J genes are TRBV10-3 and TRBJ2-7; 7 positions match TRBD2. Germline V gene lookup returns CDR1 ENHRY and CDR2 SYGVKD. The V segment lost 0 bases and the J segment 2 bases; nucleotides outside the gene matches: 7. The CDR3 has 16 amino acids.

The chain recombines TRBV7-9 with TRBJ2-5; 7 bases line up with TRBD2. The CDR3 has 16 amino acids. Germline CDR1 is SEHNR and CDR2 is FQNEAQ (reference sequence). The V segment lost 0 bases and the J segment 5 bases; nucleotides outside the gene matches: 9. CDR3 loop: CASSLATSGAVETQYF. The CDR3 DNA reads TGTGCCAGCAGCTTAGCAACCAGCGGGGCGGTGGAGACCCAGTACTTC.

The V gene is TRBV11-2, the J gene TRBJ2-1; D is unclear. Trimming left V 5 bases short and J 9 bases short, with 20 bases between. CDR1 is SGHAT and CDR2 is FQNNGV in the germline V gene. CDR3 length: 15 amino acids. CDR3 residues: CASSLDPTYRGEQFF. The CDR3 DNA reads as TGTGCCAGCAGCCTGGACCCAACCTATCGAGGTGAGCAGTTCTTC.

This clone has more than one count but fewer than ten. The CDR3 nucleotides read TGTGCCAGCAGCTTGACAGGGCTTTCCACAGATACGCAGTATTTT. Translating it yields CASSLTGLSTDTQYF. The chain has TRBV7-9 and TRBJ2-3; 7 nucleotides match TRBD1. CDR1 and CDR2 from the germline V gene are SEHNR and FQNEAQ (reference sequence). The CDR3 length is 15 residues. V lost 3 bases to trimming and J lost 2 bases; unmatched junction nucleotides: 5.

This chain links TRBV6-5 with TRBJ1-1, with TRBD1 as a possible D gene (5 bases). This CDR3 has 14 residues. The ends were cut back, 2 bases at V and 4 bases at J, with 11 bases in the middle. CDR1 is MNHEY and CDR2 is SVGAGI in the germline V gene. DNA of the CDR3: TGTGCCAGCAGTTACGGGGGAATTGGCACTGAAGCTTTCTTT. Its protein product is CASSYGGIGTEAFF.

This clone was counted a few times. The CDR3: CASSVYRDGYTF. CDR3 sequence (DNA): TGTGCCAGCAGCGTCTACAGGGATGGCTACACCTTC. The V gene is TRBV9, the J gene TRBJ1-2, with a weak D call TRBD1 (6 bases). This CDR3 region has 12 residues. Germline V gives CDR1 SGDLS, CDR2 YYNGEE. Trimming took 2 bases from V and 6 from J, leaving 8 bases between them.

This clone was recorded a few times. The J gene is TRBJ2-2, the V gene TRBV25-1; 7 nucleotides agree with TRBD1. The CDR3 is 14 residues long. Germline V gives CDR1 MGHDK, CDR2 SYGVNS. V was clipped by 5 bases and J by 6 bases; unmatched bases: 6. CDR3 sequence: CASSRQGRSGELFF. The CDR3 DNA follows: TGTGCCAGCAGTAGACAGGGTCGATCCGGGGAGCTGTTTTTT.

The rearrangement links TRBV6-5 to TRBJ2-3, with 7 bases lining up with TRBD1. V lost 2 bases, J lost 4 bases, and 6 bases stayed unmatched. The CDR3 has 15 amino acids. Germline V CDR1 and CDR2: MNHEY, SVGAGI. CDR3 bases: TGTGCCAGCAGTTACAGGGGGCGAGCGGCAGATACGCAGTATTTT. Protein sequence: CASSYRGRAADTQYF.

This clone occurred a few times. This chain uses TRBV5-1 with TRBJ2-3; D unresolved. Germline V gives CDR1 SGHRS, CDR2 YFSETQ. The CDR3 totals 12 residues. Trimming removed 1 base from V and 2 bases from J, with 2 bases in between. The chain's CDR3 is CASSLFTDTQYF. For the CDR3, the DNA is TGCGCCAGCAGCTTGTTCACAGATACGCAGTATTTT.

This clone has more than one count but fewer than ten. The chain joins TRBV6-5 to TRBJ1-4; D unresolved. Trimming removed 2 bases at V and 8 bases at J, with 9 bases between. The CDR3 extends over 13 amino acids. CDR1 is MNHEY and CDR2 is SVGAGI in the germline V gene. CDR3 amino acids: CASSYPPGEKLFF. The CDR3, as DNA: TGTGCCAGCAGTTACCCGCCCGGGGAAAAACTGTTTTTT.

This clone showed up just once. V is TRBV18 and J is TRBJ1-2; weak D call: TRBD1 (5 bases). Between the trimmed V and J ends, which lost 1 base and 5 bases, there was a span of 8 bases. The length of the CDR3 is 13 residues. Germline V gene data show CDR1 as KGHSH and CDR2 as LQKENI. CDR3 bases: TGTGCCAGCTCACCACGCGGGGGTTATGGCTACACCTTC. It specifies CASSPRGGYGYTF.

This clone has just a few counts. The chain recombines TRBV30 with TRBJ2-5; D possibly corresponds to TRBD1 (5 bases). Germline V gives CDR1 GTSNPN, CDR2 SVGIG (reference sequence). V lost 4 bases, J lost 5 bases, and 11 bases lay in between. The CDR3 sequence is 12 residues long. The CDR3 is CAWKDNGETQYF. In DNA form, the CDR3 reads TGTGCCTGGAAGGACAATGGTGAGACCCAGTACTTC.

The sample holds a few counts of this clone. The V call is TRBV20-1, the J call TRBJ2-3; D gene ambiguous. There are 11 residues in the CDR3. The V gene's germline CDR1 is DFQATT and CDR2 SNEGSKA (reference sequence). V lost 6 bases and J lost 2, with 6 bases in between. CDR3 coding DNA: TGCAGTGCACGTTTCACAGATACGCAGTATTTT. This gives the protein CSARFTDTQYF.

CDR3: CASSFGQGASGTEAFF. The DNA for the CDR3 is TGTGCCAGCAGCTTCGGACAGGGGGCATCGGGCACTGAAGCTTTCTTT. The chain uses TRBV7-3 and TRBJ1-1; 11 bases map to TRBD1. Germline-derived CDR1 and CDR2 are SGHTA and FQGTGA. The V gene end was trimmed by 3 bases and the J gene end by 4 bases; junction bases not matched to a gene: 7. The CDR3 consists of 16 residues. The full variable domain, completed using reference TRBV7-3 and TRBJ1-1, is GAGVSQTPSNKVTEKGKYVELRCDPISGHTALYWYRQSLGQGPEFLIYFQGTGAADDSGLPNDRFFAVRPEGSVSTLKIQRTERGDSAVYLCASSFGQGASGTEAFFGQGTRLTVV.

The CDR3 region is CASSPLGGLYQETQYF. In DNA form, the CDR3 reads TGTGCCAGCAGCCCTCTCGGCGGATTGTACCAAGAGACCCAGTACTTC. This chain joins TRBV9 and TRBJ2-5; D remains unclear. The V end was cut by 4 bases, the J end by 0 bases, with 16 bases between. The CDR3 totals 16 residues. In germline, CDR1 is SGDLS, CDR2 YYNGEE. The full variable domain, in which reference TRBV9 and TRBJ2-5 provide the parts outside the CDR3, is DSGVTQTPKHLITATGQRVTLRCSPRSGDLSVYWYQQSLDQGLQFLIQYYNGEERAKGNILERFSAQQFPDLHSELNLSSLELGDSALYFCASSPLGGLYQETQYFGPGTRLLVL.

The chain combines TRBV10-3 with TRBJ2-1, with D perhaps assigned TRBD1 or TRBD2 (6 bases each). V was pared by 0 bases and J by 9 bases, with 18 bases between. Germline V gene sequence: CDR1 ENHRY, CDR2 SYGVKD. CDR3 length: 16 amino acids. The DNA for the CDR3 is TGTGCCATCAGTGAGTCCCGAAAGGGGGGTAGTGGTGAGCAGTTCTTC. Amino acids: CAISESRKGGSGEQFF.

This clone was detected only a few times. The chain joins TRBV10-3 to TRBJ1-2; 10 bases match TRBD1. Trimming at V came to 4 bases and at J to 2 bases, leaving 4 bases not matched to a gene. This CDR3 spans 15 amino acids. The germline gives CDR1 ENHRY, CDR2 SYGVKD. The DNA of the CDR3 is TGTGCCATCAGTGTCTCGGGACAGGGGAACTATGGCTACACCTTC. It specifies CAISVSGQGNYGYTF.

This clone was detected a few times. This chain uses TRBV6-1 with TRBJ2-1; D may correspond to TRBD1 or TRBD2 (5 bases each). CDR1 MNHNS and CDR2 SASEGT come from the germline V gene. The CDR3 covers 14 residues. Trimming cost V 3 bases and J 7 bases, with 13 bases left between them. The CDR3 region is CASSDVSGGNEQFF. CDR3 DNA: TGTGCCAGCAGTGACGTCAGTGGGGGAAATGAGCAGTTCTTC.